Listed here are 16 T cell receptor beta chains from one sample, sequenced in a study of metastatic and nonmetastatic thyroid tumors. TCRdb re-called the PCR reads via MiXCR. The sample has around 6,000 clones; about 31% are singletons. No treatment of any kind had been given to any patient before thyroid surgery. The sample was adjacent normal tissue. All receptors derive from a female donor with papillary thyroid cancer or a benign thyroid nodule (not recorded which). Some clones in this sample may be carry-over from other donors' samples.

The CDR3 loop is CASSFRTQQETQYF. For the CDR3, the DNA is TGTGCCAGCAGCTTTAGGACCCAACAAGAGACCCAGTACTTC. V gene TRBV7-2 combines with J gene TRBJ2-5; the D is unclear. With 3 bases removed from V and 2 bases from J, the gap between germline ends came to 10 bases. This CDR3 is 14 amino acids long. CDR1 is SGHTA, CDR2 FQGNSA, per germline. Based on the CDR3 plus reference TRBV7-2 and TRBJ2-5, the full variable domain is GAGVSQSPSNKVTEKGKDVELRCDPISGHTALYWYRQSLGQGLEFLIYFQGNSAPDKSGLPSDRFSAERTGGSVSTLTIQRTQQEDSAVYLCASSFRTQQETQYFGPGTRLLVL.

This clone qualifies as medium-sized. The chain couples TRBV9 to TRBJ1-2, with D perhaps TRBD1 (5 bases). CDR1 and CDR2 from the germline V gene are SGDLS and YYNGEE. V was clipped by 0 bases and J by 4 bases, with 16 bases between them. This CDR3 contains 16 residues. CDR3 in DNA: TGTGCCAGCAGCGTAGCTGAACCAGGGTCCGCCTATGGCTACACCTTC. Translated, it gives CASSVAEPGSAYGYTF. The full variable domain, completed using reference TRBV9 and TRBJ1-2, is DSGVTQTPKHLITATGQRVTLRCSPRSGDLSVYWYQQSLDQGLQFLIQYYNGEERAKGNILERFSAQQFPDLHSELNLSSLELGDSALYFCASSVAEPGSAYGYTFGSGTRLTVV.

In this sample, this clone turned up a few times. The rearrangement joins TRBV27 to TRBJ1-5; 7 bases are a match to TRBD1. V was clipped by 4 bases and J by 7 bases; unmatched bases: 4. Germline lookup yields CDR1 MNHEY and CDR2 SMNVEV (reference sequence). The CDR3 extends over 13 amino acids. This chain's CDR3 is CASSSQGRQPQHF. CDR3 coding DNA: TGTGCCAGCAGTTCACAGGGGAGGCAGCCCCAGCATTTT.

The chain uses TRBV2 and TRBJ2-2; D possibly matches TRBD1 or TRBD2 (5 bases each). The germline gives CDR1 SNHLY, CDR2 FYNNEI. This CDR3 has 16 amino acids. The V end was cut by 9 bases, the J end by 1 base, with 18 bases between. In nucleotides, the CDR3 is TGTGCCAGATCTCTCCAAACAGGACTGAACACCGGGGAGCTGTTTTTT. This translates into CARSLQTGLNTGELFF.

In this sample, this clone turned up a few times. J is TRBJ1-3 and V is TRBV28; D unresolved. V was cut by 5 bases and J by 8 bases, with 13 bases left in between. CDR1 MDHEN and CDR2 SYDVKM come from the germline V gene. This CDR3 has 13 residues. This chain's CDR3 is CASSLVQKDTIYF. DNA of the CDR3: TGTGCCAGCAGTCTCGTGCAGAAGGACACCATATATTTT.

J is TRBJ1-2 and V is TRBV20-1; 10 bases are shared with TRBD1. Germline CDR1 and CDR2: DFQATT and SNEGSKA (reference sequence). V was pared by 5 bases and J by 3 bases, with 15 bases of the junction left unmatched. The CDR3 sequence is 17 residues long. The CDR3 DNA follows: TGCAGTGCTGGGGCAGACAGGGGGCCAGTCCGTGACTATGGCTACACCTTC. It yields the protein CSAGADRGPVRDYGYTF.

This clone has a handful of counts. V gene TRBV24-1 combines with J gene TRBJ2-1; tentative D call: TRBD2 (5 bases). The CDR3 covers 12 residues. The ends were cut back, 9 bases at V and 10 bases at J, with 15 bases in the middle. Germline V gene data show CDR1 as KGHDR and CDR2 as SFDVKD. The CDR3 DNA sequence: TGTGCCACCTCACTAGGATCGGGGGAGCAGTTCTTC. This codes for CATSLGSGEQFF.

CDR3 DNA sequence: TGCAGTGCCCCAGCGGACAGCTCCTACAATGAGCAGTTCTTC. Its translation: CSAPADSSYNEQFF. The chain combines TRBV20-1 with TRBJ2-1; D perhaps matches TRBD1 (6 bases). Germline lookup yields CDR1 DFQATT and CDR2 SNEGSKA (reference sequence). V was cut by 6 bases and J by 0 bases, with 12 bases left in between. The CDR3 contains 14 residues.

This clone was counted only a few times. CDR3 sequence: CAWRSTSYEQYF. The CDR3 DNA sequence: TGTGCCTGGAGGTCGACCTCCTACGAGCAGTACTTC. The rearrangement uses TRBV30 and TRBJ2-7; no clear D. Germline CDR1 GTSNPN, CDR2 SVGIG (reference sequence). The CDR3 consists of 12 residues. The ends were cut back, 3 bases at V and 0 bases at J, with 6 bases in the middle.

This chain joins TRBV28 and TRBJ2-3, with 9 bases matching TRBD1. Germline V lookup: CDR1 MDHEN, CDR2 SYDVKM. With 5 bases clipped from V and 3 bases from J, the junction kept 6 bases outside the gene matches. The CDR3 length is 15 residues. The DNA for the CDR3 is TGTGCCAGCAGTCCTGGGACAGGGAGGACAGATACGCAGTATTTT. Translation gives CASSPGTGRTDTQYF.

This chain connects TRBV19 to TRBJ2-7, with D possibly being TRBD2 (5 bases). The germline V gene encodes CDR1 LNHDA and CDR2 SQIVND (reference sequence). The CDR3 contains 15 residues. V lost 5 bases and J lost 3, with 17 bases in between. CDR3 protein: CASSPPVLGVYEQYF. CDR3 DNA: TGTGCCAGTAGTCCTCCAGTACTAGGAGTCTACGAGCAGTACTTC.

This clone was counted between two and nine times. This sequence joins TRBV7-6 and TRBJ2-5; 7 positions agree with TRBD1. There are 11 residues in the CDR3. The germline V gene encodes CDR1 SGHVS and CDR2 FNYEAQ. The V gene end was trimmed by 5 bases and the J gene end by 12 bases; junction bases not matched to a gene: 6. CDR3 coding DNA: TGTGCCAGCAGCACTGGGACAGTCGAGTACTTC. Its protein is CASSTGTVEYF. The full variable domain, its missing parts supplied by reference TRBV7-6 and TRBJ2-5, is GAGVSQSPRYKVTKRGQDVALRCDPISGHVSLYWYRQALGQGPEFLTYFNYEAQQDKSGLPNDRFSAERPEGSISTLTIQRTEQRDSAMYRCASSTGTVEYFGPGTRLLVL.

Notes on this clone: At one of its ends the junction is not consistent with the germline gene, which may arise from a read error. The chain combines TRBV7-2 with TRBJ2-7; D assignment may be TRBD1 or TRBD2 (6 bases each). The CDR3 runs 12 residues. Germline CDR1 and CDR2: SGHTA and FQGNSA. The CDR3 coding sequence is TGTGCCAGCAACCCCCTCCCGGGGGCTGTGAACTTC. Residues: CASNPLPGAVNF. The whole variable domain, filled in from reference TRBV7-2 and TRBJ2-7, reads GAGVSQSPSNKVTEKGKDVELRCDPISGHTALYWYRQSLGQGLEFLIYFQGNSAPDKSGLPSDRFSAERTGGSVSTLTIQRTQQEDSAVYLCASNPLPGAVNFGPGTRLTVT.

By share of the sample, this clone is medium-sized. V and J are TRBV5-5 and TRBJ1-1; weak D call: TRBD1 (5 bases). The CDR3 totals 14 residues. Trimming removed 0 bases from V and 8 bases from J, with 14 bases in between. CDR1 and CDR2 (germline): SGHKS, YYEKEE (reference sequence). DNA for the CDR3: TGTGCCAGCAGCTTGGCCCGGGGTTCAGGGGAAGCTTTCTTT. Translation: CASSLARGSGEAFF.

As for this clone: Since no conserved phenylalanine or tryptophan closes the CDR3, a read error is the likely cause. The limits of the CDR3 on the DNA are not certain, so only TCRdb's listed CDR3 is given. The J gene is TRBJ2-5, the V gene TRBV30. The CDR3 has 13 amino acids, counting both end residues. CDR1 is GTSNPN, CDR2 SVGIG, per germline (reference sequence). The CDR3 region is CAWSGITRETRYS.

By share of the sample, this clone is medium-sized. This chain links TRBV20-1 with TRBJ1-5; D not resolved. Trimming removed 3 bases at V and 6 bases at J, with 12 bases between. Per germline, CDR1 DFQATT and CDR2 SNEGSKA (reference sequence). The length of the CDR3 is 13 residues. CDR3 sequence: CSARLGGSQPQHF. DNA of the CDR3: TGCAGTGCTAGGTTGGGTGGATCTCAGCCCCAGCATTTT.